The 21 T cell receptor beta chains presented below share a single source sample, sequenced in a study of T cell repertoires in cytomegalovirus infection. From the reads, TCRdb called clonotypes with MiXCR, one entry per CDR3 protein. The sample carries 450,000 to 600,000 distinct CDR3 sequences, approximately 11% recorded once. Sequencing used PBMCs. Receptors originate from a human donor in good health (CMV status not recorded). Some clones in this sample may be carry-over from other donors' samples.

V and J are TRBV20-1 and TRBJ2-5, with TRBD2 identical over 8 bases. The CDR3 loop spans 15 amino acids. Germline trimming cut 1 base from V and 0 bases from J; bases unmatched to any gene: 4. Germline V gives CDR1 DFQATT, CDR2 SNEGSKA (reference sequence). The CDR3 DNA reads TGCAGTGCTAGAGCATTAGCGGGGTACCAAGAGACCCAGTACTTC. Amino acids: CSARALAGYQETQYF.

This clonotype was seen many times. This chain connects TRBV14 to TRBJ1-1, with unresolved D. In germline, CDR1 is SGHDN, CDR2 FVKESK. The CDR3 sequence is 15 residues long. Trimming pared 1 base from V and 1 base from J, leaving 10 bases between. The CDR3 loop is CASSQGGGKNTEAFF. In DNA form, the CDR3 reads TGTGCCAGCAGCCAAGGCGGCGGAAAGAACACTGAAGCTTTCTTT.

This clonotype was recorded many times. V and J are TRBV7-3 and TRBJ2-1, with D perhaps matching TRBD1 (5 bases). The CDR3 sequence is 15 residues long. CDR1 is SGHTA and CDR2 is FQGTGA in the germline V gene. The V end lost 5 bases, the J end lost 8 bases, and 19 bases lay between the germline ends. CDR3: CASSRGIAGYDEQFF. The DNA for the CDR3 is TGTGCCAGCAGCCGTGGGATTGCAGGGTACGATGAGCAGTTCTTC.

CDR3 nucleotide sequence: TGCGCCAGCAGCTTGGCTAGCGGAAACCAAGAGACCCAGTACTTC. Translating gives CASSLASGNQETQYF. The V call is TRBV5-1, the J call TRBJ2-5; TRBD2 aligns across 7 bases. V lost 0 bases to trimming and J lost 0 bases; unmatched junction nucleotides: 2. Germline V gene data show CDR1 as SGHRS and CDR2 as YFSETQ. The CDR3 is 15 amino acids.

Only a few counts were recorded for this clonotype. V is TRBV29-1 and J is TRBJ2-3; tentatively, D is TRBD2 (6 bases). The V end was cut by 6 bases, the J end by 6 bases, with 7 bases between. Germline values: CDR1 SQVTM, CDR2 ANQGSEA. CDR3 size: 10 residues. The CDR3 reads CSVTRDTQYF. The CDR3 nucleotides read TGCAGCGTGACTAGGGATACGCAGTATTTT.

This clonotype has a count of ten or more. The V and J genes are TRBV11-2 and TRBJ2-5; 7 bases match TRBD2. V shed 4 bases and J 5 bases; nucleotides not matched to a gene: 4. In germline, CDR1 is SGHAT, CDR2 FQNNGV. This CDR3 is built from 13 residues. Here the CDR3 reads CASSWAGEETQYF. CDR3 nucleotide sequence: TGTGCCAGCAGCTGGGCGGGAGAGGAGACCCAGTACTTC.

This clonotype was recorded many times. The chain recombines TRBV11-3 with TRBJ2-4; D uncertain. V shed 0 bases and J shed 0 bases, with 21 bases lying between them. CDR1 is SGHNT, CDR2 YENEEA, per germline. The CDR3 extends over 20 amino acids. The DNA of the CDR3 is TGTGCCAGCAGCTTAGAAGGGCGATTGGATAATTATATAGCCAAAAACATTCAGTACTTC. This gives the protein CASSLEGRLDNYIAKNIQYF.

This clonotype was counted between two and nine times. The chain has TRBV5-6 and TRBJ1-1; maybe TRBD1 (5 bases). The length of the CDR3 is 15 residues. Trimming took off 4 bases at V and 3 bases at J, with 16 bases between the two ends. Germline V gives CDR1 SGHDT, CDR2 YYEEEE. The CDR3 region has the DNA TGTGCCAGCAGCCCTCGGAGGGAGGGGTACACTGAAGCTTTCTTT. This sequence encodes CASSPRREGYTEAFF.

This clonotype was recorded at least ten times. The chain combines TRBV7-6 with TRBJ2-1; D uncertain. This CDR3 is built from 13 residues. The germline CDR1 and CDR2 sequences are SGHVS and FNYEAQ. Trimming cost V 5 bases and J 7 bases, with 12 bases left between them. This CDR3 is CASSLSRVNEQFF. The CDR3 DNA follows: TGTGCCAGCAGCCTCAGTAGGGTTAATGAGCAGTTCTTC.

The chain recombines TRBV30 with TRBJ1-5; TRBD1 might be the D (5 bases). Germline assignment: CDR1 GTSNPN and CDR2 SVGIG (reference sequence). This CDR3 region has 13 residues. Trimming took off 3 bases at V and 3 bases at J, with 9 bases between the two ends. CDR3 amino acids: CAWSGGTNQPQHF. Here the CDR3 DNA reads TGTGCCTGGAGCGGCGGGACCAATCAGCCCCAGCATTTT.

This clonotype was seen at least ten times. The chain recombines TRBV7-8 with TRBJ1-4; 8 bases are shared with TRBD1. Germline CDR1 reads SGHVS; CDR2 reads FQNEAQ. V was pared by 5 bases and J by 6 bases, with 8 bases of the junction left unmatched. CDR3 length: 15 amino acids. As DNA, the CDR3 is TGTGCCAGCAGCCTTCGACAGGGGTTCCATGAAAAACTGTTTTTT. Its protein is CASSLRQGFHEKLFF.

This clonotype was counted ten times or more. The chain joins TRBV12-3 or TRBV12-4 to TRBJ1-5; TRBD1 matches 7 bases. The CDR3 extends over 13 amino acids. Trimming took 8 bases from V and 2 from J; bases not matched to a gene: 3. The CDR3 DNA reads TGTGCCAGCCACAGGGGTGGCAATCAGCCCCAGCATTTT. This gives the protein CASHRGGNQPQHF.

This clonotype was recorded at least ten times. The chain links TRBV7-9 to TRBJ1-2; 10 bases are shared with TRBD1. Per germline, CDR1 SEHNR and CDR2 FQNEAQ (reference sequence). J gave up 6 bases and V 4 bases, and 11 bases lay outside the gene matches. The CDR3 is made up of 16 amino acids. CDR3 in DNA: TGTGCCAGCAGCTCGCCGGGACAGGGGAGAAAGGATGGCTACACCTTC. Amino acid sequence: CASSSPGQGRKDGYTF. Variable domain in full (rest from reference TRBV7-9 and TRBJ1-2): DTGVSQNPRHKITKRGQNVTFRCDPISEHNRLYWYRQTLGQGPEFLTYFQNEAQLEKSRLLSDRFSAERPKGSFSTLEIQRTEQGDSAMYLCASSSPGQGRKDGYTFGSGTRLTVV.

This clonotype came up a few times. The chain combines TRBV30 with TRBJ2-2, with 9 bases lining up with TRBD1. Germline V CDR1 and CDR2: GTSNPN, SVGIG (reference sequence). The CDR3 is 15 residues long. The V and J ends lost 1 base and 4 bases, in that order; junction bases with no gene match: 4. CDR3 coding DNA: TGTGCCTGGAGTGACAGGGGGCATGGCACCGGGGAGCTGTTTTTT. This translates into CAWSDRGHGTGELFF.

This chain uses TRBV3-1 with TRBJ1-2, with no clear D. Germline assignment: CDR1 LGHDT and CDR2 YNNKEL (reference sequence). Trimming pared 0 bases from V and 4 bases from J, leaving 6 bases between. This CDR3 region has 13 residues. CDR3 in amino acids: CASSQDCPYGYTF. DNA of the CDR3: TGTGCCAGCAGCCAAGATTGCCCCTATGGCTACACCTTC.

As DNA, the CDR3 is TGTGCCAGCAGAGAGGGGGCAGGGGGGATTGGTGAGCAGTTCTTC. This translates into CASREGAGGIGEQFF. The chain couples TRBV2 to TRBJ2-1, with a possible D match to TRBD1 (7 bases). V gave up 6 bases and J gave up 9 bases, with 21 bases separating them. Per germline, CDR1 SNHLY and CDR2 FYNNEI. The CDR3 has 15 residues.

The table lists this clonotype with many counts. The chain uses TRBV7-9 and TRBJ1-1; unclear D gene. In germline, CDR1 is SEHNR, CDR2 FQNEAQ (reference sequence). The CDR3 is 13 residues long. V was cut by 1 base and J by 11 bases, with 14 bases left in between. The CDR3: CASSLDTVGNAFF. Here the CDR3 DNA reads TGTGCCAGCAGCTTAGACACCGTGGGGAATGCTTTCTTT.

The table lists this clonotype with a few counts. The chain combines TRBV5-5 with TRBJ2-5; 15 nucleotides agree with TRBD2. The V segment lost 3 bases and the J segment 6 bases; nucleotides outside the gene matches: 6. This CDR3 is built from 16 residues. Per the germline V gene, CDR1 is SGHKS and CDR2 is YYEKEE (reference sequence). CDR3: CASSSGLAGGGKTQYF. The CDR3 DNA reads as TGTGCCAGCAGCTCGGGACTAGCGGGGGGCGGGAAGACCCAGTACTTC.

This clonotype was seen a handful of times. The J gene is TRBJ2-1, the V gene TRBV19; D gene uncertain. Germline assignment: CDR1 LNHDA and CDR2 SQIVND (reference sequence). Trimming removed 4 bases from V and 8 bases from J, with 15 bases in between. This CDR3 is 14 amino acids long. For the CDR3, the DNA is TGTGCCAGTAGTACCTATCTAGGATATGATGAGCAGTTCTTC. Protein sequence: CASSTYLGYDEQFF.

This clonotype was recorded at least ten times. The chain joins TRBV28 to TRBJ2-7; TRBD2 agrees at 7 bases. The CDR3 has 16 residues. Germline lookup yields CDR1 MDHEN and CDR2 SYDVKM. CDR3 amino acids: CASAGMKEAGPGEQYF. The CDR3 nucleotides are TGTGCTTCAGCAGGGATGAAAGAAGCGGGACCGGGGGAGCAGTACTTC.

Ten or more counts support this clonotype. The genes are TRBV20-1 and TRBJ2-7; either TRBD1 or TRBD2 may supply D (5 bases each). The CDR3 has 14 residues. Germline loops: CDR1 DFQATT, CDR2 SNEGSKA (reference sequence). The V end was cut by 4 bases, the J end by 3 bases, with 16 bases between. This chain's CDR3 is CSAKVRGPNYEQYF. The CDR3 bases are TGCAGTGCTAAAGTCCGGGGACCAAACTACGAGCAGTACTTC.